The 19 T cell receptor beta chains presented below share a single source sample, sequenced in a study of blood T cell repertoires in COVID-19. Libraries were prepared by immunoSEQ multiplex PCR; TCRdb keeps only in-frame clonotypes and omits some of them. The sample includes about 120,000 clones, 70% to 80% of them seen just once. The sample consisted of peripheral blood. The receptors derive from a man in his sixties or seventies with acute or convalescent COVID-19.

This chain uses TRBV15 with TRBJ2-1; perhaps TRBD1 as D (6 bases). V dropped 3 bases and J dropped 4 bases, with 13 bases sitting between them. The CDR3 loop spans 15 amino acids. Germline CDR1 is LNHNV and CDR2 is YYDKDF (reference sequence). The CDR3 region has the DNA TGTGCCACCAGCAGGGGGACCCAGGGGTACAATGAGCAGTTCTTC. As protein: CATSRGTQGYNEQFF.

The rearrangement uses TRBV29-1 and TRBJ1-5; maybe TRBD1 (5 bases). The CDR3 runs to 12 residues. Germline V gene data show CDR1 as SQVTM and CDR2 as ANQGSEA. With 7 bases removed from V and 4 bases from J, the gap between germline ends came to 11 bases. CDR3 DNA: TGCAGCGCCTTGACAGAGAATCAGCCCCAGCATTTT. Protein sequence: CSALTENQPQHF.

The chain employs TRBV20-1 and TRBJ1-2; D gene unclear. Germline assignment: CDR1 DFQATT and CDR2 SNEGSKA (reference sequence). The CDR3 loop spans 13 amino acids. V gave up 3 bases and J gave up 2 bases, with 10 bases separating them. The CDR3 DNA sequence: TGCAGTGCTAGTCCCCAGGCGAACTATGGCTACACCTTC. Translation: CSASPQANYGYTF.

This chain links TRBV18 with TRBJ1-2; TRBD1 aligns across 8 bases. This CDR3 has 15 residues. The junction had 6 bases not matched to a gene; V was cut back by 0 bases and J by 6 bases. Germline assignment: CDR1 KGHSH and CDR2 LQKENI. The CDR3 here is CASSPPSGTGNGYTF. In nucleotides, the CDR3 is TGTGCCAGCTCACCACCCTCCGGGACAGGCAATGGCTACACCTTC.

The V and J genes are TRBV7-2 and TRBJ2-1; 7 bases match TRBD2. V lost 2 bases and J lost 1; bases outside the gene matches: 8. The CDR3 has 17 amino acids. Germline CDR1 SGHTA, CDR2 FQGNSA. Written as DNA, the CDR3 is TGTGCCAGCAGCTTAATGGGCGGGAGTGGGTCCTACAATGAGCAGTTCTTC. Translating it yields CASSLMGGSGSYNEQFF.

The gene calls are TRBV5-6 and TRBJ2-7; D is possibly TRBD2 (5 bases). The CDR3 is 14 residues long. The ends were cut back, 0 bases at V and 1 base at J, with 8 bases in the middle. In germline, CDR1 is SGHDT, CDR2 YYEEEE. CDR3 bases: TGTGCCAGCAGCTTGGGGGAGAGTTCCTACGAGCAGTACTTC. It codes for CASSLGESSYEQYF.

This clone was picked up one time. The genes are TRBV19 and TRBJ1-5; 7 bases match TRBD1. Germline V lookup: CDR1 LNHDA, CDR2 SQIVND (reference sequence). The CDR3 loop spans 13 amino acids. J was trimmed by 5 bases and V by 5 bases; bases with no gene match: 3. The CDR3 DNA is TGTGCCAGTAGTTGGGACAGTTATCAGCCCCAGCATTTT. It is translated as CASSWDSYQPQHF.

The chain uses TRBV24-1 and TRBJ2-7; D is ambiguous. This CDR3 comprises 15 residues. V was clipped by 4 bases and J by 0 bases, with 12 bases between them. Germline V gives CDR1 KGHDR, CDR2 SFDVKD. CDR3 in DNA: TGTGCCACCAGTGAAGGCAGCGTGAGCTCCTACGAGCAGTACTTC. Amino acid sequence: CATSEGSVSSYEQYF.

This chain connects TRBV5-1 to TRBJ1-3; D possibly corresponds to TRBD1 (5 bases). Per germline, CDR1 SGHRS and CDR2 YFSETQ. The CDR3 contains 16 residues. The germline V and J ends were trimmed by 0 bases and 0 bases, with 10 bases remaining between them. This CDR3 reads CASSLGAGISGNTIYF. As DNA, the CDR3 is TGCGCCAGCAGCTTGGGGGCAGGGATCTCTGGAAACACCATATATTTT.

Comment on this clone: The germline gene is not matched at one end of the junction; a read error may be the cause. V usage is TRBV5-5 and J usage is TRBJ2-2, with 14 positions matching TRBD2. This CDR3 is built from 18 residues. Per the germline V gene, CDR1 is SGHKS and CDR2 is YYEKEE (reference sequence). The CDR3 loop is CASSKSGLAGAEHRGAVF. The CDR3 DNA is TGTGCCAGCAGTAAATCGGGACTAGCGGGGGCAGAACACCGGGGAGCTGTTTTT.

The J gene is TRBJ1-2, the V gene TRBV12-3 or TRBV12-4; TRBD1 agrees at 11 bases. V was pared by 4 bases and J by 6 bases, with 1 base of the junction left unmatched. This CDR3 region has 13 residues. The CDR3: CASSSGQGDGYTF. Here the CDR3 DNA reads TGTGCCAGCAGTTCGGGACAGGGGGATGGCTACACCTTC.

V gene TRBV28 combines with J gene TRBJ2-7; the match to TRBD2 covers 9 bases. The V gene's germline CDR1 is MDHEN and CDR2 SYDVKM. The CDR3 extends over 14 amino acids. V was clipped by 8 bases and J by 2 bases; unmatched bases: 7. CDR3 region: CASRLAGDPYEQYF. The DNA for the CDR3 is TGTGCCAGCCGGTTAGCGGGGGACCCCTACGAGCAGTACTTC.

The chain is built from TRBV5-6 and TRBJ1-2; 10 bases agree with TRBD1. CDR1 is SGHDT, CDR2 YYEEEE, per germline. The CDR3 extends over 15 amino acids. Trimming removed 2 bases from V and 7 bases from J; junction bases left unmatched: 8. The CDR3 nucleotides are TGTGCCAGCAGCTTTATGACAGGGGGCGTCTCTGGCTACACCTTC. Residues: CASSFMTGGVSGYTF.

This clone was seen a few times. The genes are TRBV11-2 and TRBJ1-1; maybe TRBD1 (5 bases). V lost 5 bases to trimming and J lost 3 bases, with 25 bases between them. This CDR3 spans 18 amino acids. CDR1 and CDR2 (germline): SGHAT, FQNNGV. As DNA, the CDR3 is TGTGCCAGCAGCCGAAATAGCGGGTCCAGGGTCCGGGACACTGAAGCTTTCTTT. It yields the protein CASSRNSGSRVRDTEAFF.

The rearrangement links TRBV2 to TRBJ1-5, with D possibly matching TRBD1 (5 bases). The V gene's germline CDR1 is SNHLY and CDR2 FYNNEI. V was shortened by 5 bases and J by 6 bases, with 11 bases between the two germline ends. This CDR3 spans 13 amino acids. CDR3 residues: CASSPGGGQPQHF. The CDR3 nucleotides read TGTGCCAGCAGTCCCGGGGGGGGTCAGCCCCAGCATTTT.

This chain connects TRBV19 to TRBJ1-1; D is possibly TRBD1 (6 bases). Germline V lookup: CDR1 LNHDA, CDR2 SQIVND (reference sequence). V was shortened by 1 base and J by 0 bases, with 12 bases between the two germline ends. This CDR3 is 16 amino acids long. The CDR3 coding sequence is TGTGCCAGTAGTATAGCAGGGGCTGAAATGAACACTGAAGCTTTCTTT. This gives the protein CASSIAGAEMNTEAFF.

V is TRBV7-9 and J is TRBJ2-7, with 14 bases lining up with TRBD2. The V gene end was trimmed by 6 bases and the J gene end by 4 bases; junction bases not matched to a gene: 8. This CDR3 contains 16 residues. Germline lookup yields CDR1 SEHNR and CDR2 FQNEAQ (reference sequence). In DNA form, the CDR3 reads TGTGCCAGCAGGCCGCCGGGACTAGCGGGAGAGTACGAGCAGTACTTC. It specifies CASRPPGLAGEYEQYF.

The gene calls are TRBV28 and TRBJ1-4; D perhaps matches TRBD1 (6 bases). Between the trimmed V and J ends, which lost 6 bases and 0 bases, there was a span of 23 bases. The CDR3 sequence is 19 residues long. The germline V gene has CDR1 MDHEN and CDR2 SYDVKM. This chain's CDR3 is CASRGRDNEEEATNEKLFF. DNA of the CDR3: TGTGCCAGCAGAGGGAGGGACAACGAGGAAGAAGCAACTAATGAAAAACTGTTTTTT.

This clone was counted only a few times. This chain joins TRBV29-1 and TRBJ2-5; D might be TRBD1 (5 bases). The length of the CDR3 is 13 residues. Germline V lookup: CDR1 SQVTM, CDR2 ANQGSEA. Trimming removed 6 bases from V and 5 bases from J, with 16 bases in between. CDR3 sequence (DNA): TGCAGCGTAGCTCAGGGTGCAGCGGAGACCCAGTACTTC. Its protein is CSVAQGAAETQYF.